These 14 T cell receptor beta chains were all obtained from the same sample, sequenced in a study of OX40 agonist ivuxolimab in advanced cancers. TCRdb's table, derived via immunoSEQ multiplex PCR, lists solely in-frame clones and lacks some. The table includes about 93,000 clones, about 91% detected once. Sequencing used CD4+ or CD8+ T cells sorted from blood, obtained in a trial of the OX40 agonist ivuxolimab. The receptors were sampled from an adult with an advanced solid tumor such as melanoma, head and neck, liver or kidney cancer.

As concerns this clone: The junction departs from the called germline gene at one end, perhaps through a read error. V usage is TRBV7-7 and J usage is TRBJ2-1, with 8 bases identical to TRBD2. This CDR3 has 15 residues. CDR1 and CDR2 from the germline V gene are SSHAT and FNYEAQ (reference sequence). CDR3 protein: CASSHNSGTGNEQFF. CDR3 in DNA: TGTGCTAGCAGCCATAATAGCGGGACGGGTAATGAGCAGTTCTTC.

V usage is TRBV2 and J usage is TRBJ2-7; D tentatively reads TRBD1 or TRBD2 (5 bases each). The CDR3 totals 11 residues. Germline V gene sequence: CDR1 SNHLY, CDR2 FYNNEI. V lost 11 bases and J 3 bases, leaving 11 bases between the germline ends. For the CDR3, the DNA is TGTGCCGAGGGACGGGGCTACGAGCAGTACTTC. This codes for CAEGRGYEQYF.

The V and J genes are TRBV5-1 and TRBJ2-3; no reliable D call. In germline, CDR1 is SGHRS, CDR2 YFSETQ. The CDR3 is made up of 13 amino acids. With 0 bases removed from V and 3 bases from J, the gap between germline ends came to 5 bases. The DNA of the CDR3 is TGCGCCAGCAGCTTGGGAGAAACAGATACGCAGTATTTT. Translated, it gives CASSLGETDTQYF.

This clone was counted only a few times. Other nucleotide sequences from this sample produce the same CDR3. The rearrangement joins TRBV30 to TRBJ1-1, with D perhaps TRBD1 (5 bases). Trimming took off 1 base at V and 4 bases at J, with 10 bases between the two ends. From germline, CDR1 is GTSNPN and CDR2 SVGIG (reference sequence). The CDR3 extends over 13 amino acids. The CDR3 coding sequence is TGTGCCTGGAGTGGCGGCGGGGGCACTGAAGCTTTCTTT. Amino acids: CAWSGGGGTEAFF.

This clone has a single count. This chain uses TRBV11-3 with TRBJ2-1; D not resolved. The CDR3 consists of 13 residues. Germline V gene sequence: CDR1 SGHNT, CDR2 YENEEA. V dropped 5 bases and J dropped 9 bases, with 14 bases sitting between them. In DNA form, the CDR3 reads TGTGCCAGCAGCCAGACTGTAGCCGGTGAGCAGTTCTTC. This codes for CASSQTVAGEQFF.

This chain links TRBV9 with TRBJ1-1; D is possibly TRBD1 (5 bases). Germline V gene sequence: CDR1 SGDLS, CDR2 YYNGEE. Deletions cut 0 bases from V and 0 bases from J, with 9 bases between. The CDR3 is 15 residues long. The CDR3 nucleotides are TGTGCCAGCAGCGTAGTGGCAGGGATGAACACTGAAGCTTTCTTT. It encodes CASSVVAGMNTEAFF.

This sequence joins TRBV5-4 and TRBJ1-4; maybe TRBD1 (6 bases). The CDR3 totals 16 residues. The germline CDR1 and CDR2 sequences are SGHNT and YYREEE (reference sequence). V was cut by 9 bases and J by 8 bases, with 26 bases left in between. The CDR3 sequence: CATNLGGPGESEKLFF. For the CDR3, the DNA is TGTGCCACTAATCTTGGGGGCCCTGGTGAGAGCGAAAAACTGTTTTTT.

The chain joins TRBV5-8 to TRBJ1-2, with D unclear. Trimming removed 7 bases at V and 8 bases at J, with 21 bases between. The CDR3 contains 14 residues. CDR1 and CDR2 (germline): SGHTS, YDEGEE. The CDR3 protein is CASGQFEASRGYTF. The CDR3 DNA sequence: TGTGCCAGCGGCCAATTTGAGGCATCGAGAGGCTACACCTTC.

This clone was observed once. The chain has TRBV19 and TRBJ2-3; possible D gene TRBD1, 6 bases. The CDR3 spans 14 residues. Trimming cost V 4 bases and J 7 bases, with 15 bases left between them. Germline CDR1 LNHDA, CDR2 SQIVND (reference sequence). CDR3 nucleotides: TGTGCCAGTAGTAAGGACAGAGAGTCTAATACGCAGTATTTT. Its protein product is CASSKDRESNTQYF.

This clone was seen a single time. The chain combines TRBV10-3 with TRBJ1-1; no reliable D call. The germline V gene has CDR1 ENHRY and CDR2 SYGVKD. With 3 bases removed from V and 1 base from J, the gap between germline ends came to 6 bases. This CDR3 has 13 residues. CDR3 in DNA: TGTGCCATCAGTGAATCGGAGAACACTGAAGCTTTCTTT. Translated: CAISESENTEAFF.

This sequence joins TRBV18 and TRBJ1-5, with no clear D. The CDR3 has 15 amino acids. The ends were cut back, 2 bases at V and 1 base at J, with 9 bases in the middle. CDR1 is KGHSH and CDR2 is LQKENI in the germline V gene. As DNA, the CDR3 is TGTGCCAGCTCACCATCATTACAGAGCAATCAGCCCCAGCATTTT. Translation gives CASSPSLQSNQPQHF.

The CDR3 reads CASSYGYRVDTGELFF. CDR3 nucleotides: TGTGCCAGCAGTTACGGGTACAGGGTTGACACCGGGGAGCTGTTTTTT. J is TRBJ2-2 and V is TRBV6-6; TRBD1 is a possible D gene (6 bases). Germline V gene sequence: CDR1 MNHNY, CDR2 SVGAGI (reference sequence). The CDR3 sequence is 16 residues long. The V end lost 2 bases, the J end lost 3 bases, and 13 bases lay between the germline ends.

The V and J genes are TRBV4-3 and TRBJ2-7; D possibly corresponds to TRBD2 (7 bases). The CDR3 extends over 16 amino acids. Deletions cut 0 bases from V and 3 bases from J, with 15 bases between. CDR1 is LGHNA, CDR2 YSLEER, per germline. The CDR3 protein is CASSQDAGAVNYEQYF. The CDR3 DNA follows: TGCGCCAGCAGCCAAGATGCGGGGGCCGTAAACTACGAGCAGTACTTC.

Notes on this clone: A read error may produce the germline difference seen at one junction end. J is TRBJ2-5 and V is TRBV7-7, with D hard to call. This CDR3 has 13 amino acids. Germline assignment: CDR1 SSHAT and CDR2 FNYEAQ (reference sequence). The CDR3 loop reads CASSSDLQETQYF. The CDR3 region has the DNA TGTGCTAGCAGCTCCGACCTCCAAGAGACCCAGTACTTC.